This T cell receptor beta chain was captured by sequencing in a study of blood T cell repertoires in COVID-19 (dated by TCRdb to 2020 to 2021). At the level of the whole study: Samples covering the acute and convalescent phases of COVID-19 were provided by collaborators in the United States, Italy and Spain. Where available, HLA class I and class II types were obtained from metadata supplied by the sample provider rather than from assay-based typing. The repertoires were released in a freely available public database intended as a resource for research on the immune response to SARS-CoV-2. Deeply sampled blood TCRbeta repertoires from subjects exposed to, actively infected with, or recovered from COVID-19 were included in the dataset. Samples came from the ongoing ImmuneRACE study (first 160 participants) plus 1,254 subjects from 6 global collaborators. The prospective study material was composed of cDNA or gDNA derived from T cells, B-cell-depleted T cells, or PBMCs. Sample metadata almost always included a de-identified subject ID, COVID-19 status, age in years and sex. On the study overall, not on this receptor specifically: How much clinical and demographic metadata was included differed by source and by participant, and the metadata was provided uncurated.

Of note for this clone: What this receptor recognizes is not known. The input lacks base qualities; no much larger clone sits a single base away.

TCRbeta CDR3 regions were amplified from genomic DNA using the immunoSEQ Assay, a bias-controlled multiplex PCR. The original pipeline was this. Within the assay, amplification of reference gene primers was used to estimate how many nucleated cells each sample contained. To quantify the absolute abundance of each unique TCRbeta CDR3 rearrangement, sequence reads were collapsed and filtered. Productive Simpson clonality was computed per sample as the square root of Simpson's diversity index over productive rearrangements. TCRdb holds this immuneACCESS table with in-frame rearrangements only. Some clones are missing; in checked studies, unresolved V genes explain under half, and the rest has no known cause. V and J calls plus clone size are reproduced from that table; the DNA served to infer D and trimming. Here the sample has roughly 200,000 clones; approximately 82% occur a single time. The ten biggest clones cover approximately 13% of the sample.

Taken from the germline V gene, the CDR1 and CDR2 loops are MGHDK and SYGVNS. The V and J ends are trimmed by 3 bases and 0 bases, leaving 16 bases between them. The CDR3 goes from the cysteine to the phenylalanine over 17 residues. The entry retains the CDR3 DNA only, 51 bases that are in frame from base 1. Collaborating institutions collected whole blood in K2EDTA tubes following their own protocols. For TCRbeta analysis, collaborator samples were shipped as frozen whole blood, as isolated PBMCs, or as DNA extracted from either sample type. The sequence derives from a human donor in a cohort sampled during active COVID-19. The source material was peripheral blood. The chain is made from TRBV25-1 and TRBJ2-3; a weak D assignment points to TRBD1 (5 bases agree). CDR3 reads: CASSDTRRGPSTDTQYF. The DNA sequence follows: TGTGCCAGCAGTGATACACGAAGGGGCCCTAGCACAGATACGCAGTATTTT.